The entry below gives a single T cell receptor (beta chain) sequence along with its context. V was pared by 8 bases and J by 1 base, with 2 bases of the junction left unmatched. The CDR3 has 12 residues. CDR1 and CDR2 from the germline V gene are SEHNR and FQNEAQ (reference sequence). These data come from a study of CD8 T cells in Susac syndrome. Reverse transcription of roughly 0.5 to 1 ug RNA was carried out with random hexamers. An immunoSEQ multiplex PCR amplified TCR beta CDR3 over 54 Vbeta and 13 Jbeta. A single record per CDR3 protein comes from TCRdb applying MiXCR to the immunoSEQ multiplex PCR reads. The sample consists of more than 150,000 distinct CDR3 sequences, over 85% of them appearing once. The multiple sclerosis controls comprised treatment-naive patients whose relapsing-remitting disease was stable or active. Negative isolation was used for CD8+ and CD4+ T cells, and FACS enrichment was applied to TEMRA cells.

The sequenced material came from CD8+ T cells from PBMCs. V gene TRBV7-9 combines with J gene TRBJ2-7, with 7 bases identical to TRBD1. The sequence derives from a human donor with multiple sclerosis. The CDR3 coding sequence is TGTGCCAGCGGGGGACAGTCCTACGAGCAGTACTTC. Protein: CASGGQSYEQYF.